This T cell receptor beta chain was obtained from a study of cytomegalovirus exposure and HLA in healthy donors. The study did not record CMV serostatus for this donor. The PCR made use of 60 Vbeta and 13 Jbeta primers. Sequencing was performed with immunoSEQ multiplex PCR; in TCRdb, only in-frame clones are kept and a portion is missing. This sample has about 140,000 clones, with roughly 75% found just once. The V gene's germline CDR1 is MNHEY and CDR2 SVGAGI. This CDR3 comprises 14 residues. V lost 4 bases and J lost 6; bases outside the gene matches: 7. The chain is built from TRBV6-5 and TRBJ2-3, with 7 bases aligning to TRBD2. The clonotype originates from a man aged 30-40 years in good health. What was sequenced was PBMCs. The CDR3 coding sequence is TGTGCCAGCAGTTCCCAGCGGGAAGGGGATACGCAGTATTTT. Residues: CASSSQREGDTQYF.